Below are 14 T cell receptor beta chains sequenced from a single sample in a study of blood T cell repertoires in COVID-19. Some clones are missing from TCRdb's copy, which holds only in-frame ones; the method was immunoSEQ multiplex PCR. The data show roughly 260,000 clones, 70% to 90% seen once. The sequenced sample consisted of peripheral blood. These receptors were obtained from a middle-aged woman with acute or convalescent COVID-19.

The V and J genes are TRBV6-5 and TRBJ1-1; 7 nucleotides line up with TRBD1. The germline CDR1 and CDR2 sequences are MNHEY and SVGAGI. CDR3 length equals 13 residues. For the CDR3, the DNA is TGTGCTATCGCGGAGGGGGCGGCGACTGAAGCTTTCTTT. It is translated as CAIAEGAATEAFF.

The chain uses TRBV19 and TRBJ2-1; a possible D gene is TRBD2 (6 bases). This CDR3 has 15 residues. The germline V gene encodes CDR1 LNHDA and CDR2 SQIVND (reference sequence). The V and J ends lost 3 bases and 4 bases respectively, with 13 bases between them. In DNA form, the CDR3 reads TGTGCCAGTAGTATCCCGAGACTAGATTACAATGAGCAGTTCTTC. Protein sequence: CASSIPRLDYNEQFF.

The sample holds one count of this clone. V is TRBV19 and J is TRBJ1-5; TRBD1 matches at 7 bases. With V trimmed by 10 bases and J by 3 bases, 6 bases remained unmatched. Germline lookup yields CDR1 LNHDA and CDR2 SQIVND (reference sequence). The CDR3 totals 13 residues. Here the CDR3 DNA reads TGTGCCATTGCCGACAGGGCCAATCAGCCCCAGCATTTT. Translated: CAIADRANQPQHF.

This clone is a singleton in its sample. V and J are TRBV7-9 and TRBJ1-2; D might be TRBD1 (5 bases). V shed 5 bases and J shed 6 bases, with 13 bases lying between them. This CDR3 spans 13 amino acids. Germline loops: CDR1 SEHNR, CDR2 FQNEAQ (reference sequence). CDR3 protein: CASSETVPHGYTF. DNA for the CDR3: TGTGCCAGCAGCGAGACAGTCCCTCATGGCTACACCTTC. The complete variable domain, with remaining parts taken from reference TRBV7-9 and TRBJ1-2, reads DTGVSQNPRHKITKRGQNVTFRCDPISEHNRLYWYRQTLGQGPEFLTYFQNEAQLEKSRLLSDRFSAERPKGSFSTLEIQRTEQGDSAMYLCASSETVPHGYTFGSGTRLTVV.

The chain carries TRBV4-2 and TRBJ1-2; 7 bases map to TRBD1. There are 17 residues in the CDR3. V was clipped by 1 base and J by 8 bases; unmatched bases: 16. Per the germline V gene, CDR1 is LGHNA and CDR2 is YNFKEQ. In nucleotides, the CDR3 is TGTGCCAGCAGCCAAGGAGGATCGGAAGGGGGCGCGCGGGGCTACACCTTC. It specifies CASSQGGSEGGARGYTF.

This rearrangement joins TRBV18 to TRBJ1-1; D is undetermined. CDR1 is KGHSH, CDR2 LQKENI, per germline. Trimming stripped 0 bases from V and 4 bases from J, with 9 bases between. The CDR3 loop spans 14 amino acids. CDR3 sequence: CASSPPGDGTEAFF. The DNA for the CDR3 is TGTGCCAGCTCACCACCCGGGGATGGCACTGAAGCTTTCTTT.

This chain joins TRBV5-6 and TRBJ1-3; the D is unclear. Germline V gene lookup returns CDR1 SGHDT and CDR2 YYEEEE. The CDR3 is made up of 17 amino acids. The ends were cut back, 0 bases at V and 0 bases at J, with 13 bases in the middle. CDR3 coding DNA: TGTGCCAGCAGCTTGGGTTGGGAGGTTAACTCTGGAAACACCATATATTTT. Its protein is CASSLGWEVNSGNTIYF.

The CDR3: CASSLGRGALNTEAFF. DNA of the CDR3: TGCGCCAGCAGCTTAGGCAGGGGGGCCCTGAACACTGAAGCTTTCTTT. The V gene is TRBV5-1, the J gene TRBJ1-1; 7 bases are shared with TRBD1. Germline V lookup: CDR1 SGHRS, CDR2 YFSETQ. The V gene end was trimmed by 2 bases and the J gene end by 0 bases; junction bases not matched to a gene: 7. The CDR3 has 16 amino acids.

The chain has TRBV7-9 and TRBJ1-6; TRBD1 matches at 11 bases. The germline gives CDR1 SEHNR, CDR2 FQNEAQ (reference sequence). Trimming took 5 bases from V and 10 from J; bases not matched to a gene: 4. CDR3 length: 14 amino acids. CDR3 sequence (DNA): TGTGCCAGCAGCACCCGGGACAGGGGGTCACCCCTCCACTTT. Protein product: CASSTRDRGSPLHF.

The chain recombines TRBV5-1 with TRBJ2-3; D ambiguous. Trimming left V 0 bases short and J 0 bases short, with 11 bases between. The CDR3 consists of 16 residues. Germline CDR1 is SGHRS and CDR2 is YFSETQ. The DNA for the CDR3 is TGCGCCAGCAGCTTGGGACTCCTGACTAGCACAGATACGCAGTATTTT. Its translation: CASSLGLLTSTDTQYF.

The chain joins TRBV3-1 (or the pseudogene TRBV3-2) to TRBJ2-1, with D maybe TRBD2 (5 bases). The CDR3 contains 15 residues. Deletions cut 4 bases from V and 0 bases from J, with 10 bases between. Germline CDR1 is LGHDT and CDR2 is YNNKEL (reference sequence). CDR3 sequence (DNA): TGTGCCAGCAGCCCCACTGGGAGCTCCTACAATGAGCAGTTCTTC. Amino acid sequence: CASSPTGSSYNEQFF.

The rearrangement links TRBV27 to TRBJ1-2, with D hard to call. The CDR3 is 15 amino acids. Trimming removed 2 bases at V and 0 bases at J, with 10 bases between. The V gene's germline CDR1 is MNHEY and CDR2 SMNVEV (reference sequence). This CDR3 reads CASSLRGNANYGYTF. As DNA, the CDR3 is TGTGCCAGCAGTTTACGGGGAAACGCTAACTATGGCTACACCTTC.

This rearrangement joins TRBV9 to TRBJ2-2, with D perhaps matching TRBD1 (6 bases). Germline V gene sequence: CDR1 SGDLS, CDR2 YYNGEE. Deletions cut 4 bases from V and 1 base from J, with 11 bases between. CDR3 size: 15 residues. The CDR3: CASSYMTGNTGELFF. The CDR3 DNA reads as TGTGCCAGCAGCTACATGACAGGGAACACCGGGGAGCTGTTTTTT.

This chain links TRBV7-8 with TRBJ2-1; possibly TRBD1 for D (6 bases). The germline gives CDR1 SGHVS, CDR2 FQNEAQ. Trimming shortened V by 1 base and J by 3 bases, and 16 bases separated the two germline ends. The CDR3 has 17 residues. The CDR3 reads CASSLGVAGVYYNEQFF. In nucleotides, the CDR3 is TGTGCCAGCAGCTTAGGAGTAGCAGGGGTATACTACAATGAGCAGTTCTTC.